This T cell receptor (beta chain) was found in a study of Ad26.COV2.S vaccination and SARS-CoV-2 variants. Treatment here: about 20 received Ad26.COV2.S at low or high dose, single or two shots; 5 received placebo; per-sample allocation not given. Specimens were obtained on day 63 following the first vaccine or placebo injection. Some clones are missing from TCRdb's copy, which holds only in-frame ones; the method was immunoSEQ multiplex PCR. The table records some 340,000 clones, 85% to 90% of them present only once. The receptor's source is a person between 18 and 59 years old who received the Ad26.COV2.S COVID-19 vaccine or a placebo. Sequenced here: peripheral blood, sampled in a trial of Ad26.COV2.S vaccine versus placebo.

The CDR3: CASSQVRTGPPNEKLFF. The CDR3 bases are TGTGCCAGCAGCCAAGTTCGGACAGGCCCTCCTAATGAAAAACTGTTTTTT. The V and J genes are TRBV14 and TRBJ1-4, with 7 bases lining up with TRBD1. CDR1 and CDR2 from the germline V gene are SGHDN and FVKESK. V was pared by 1 base and J by 3 bases, with 8 bases of the junction left unmatched. This CDR3 is 17 amino acids long.